This T cell receptor beta chain was observed in a study of glioma-infiltrating T cells after dendritic cell vaccination. The count of this clone is one. The antigen is unknown. Time point noted: after dendritic cell vaccination, including at tumor progression/relapse. Isocitrate dehydrogenase mutation was absent in all glioblastoma patients. Findings and limits, study-wide: Estimated pretreatment TIL content predicted outcome after dendritic cell vaccination.

TCRdb keeps only in-frame clones here, not all; method: immunoSEQ multiplex PCR. The table has more than 45,000 clones, around 83% seen once; the top ten hold less than 20%. Germline lookup yields CDR1 LGHNA and CDR2 YNFKEQ. J was trimmed by 5 bases and V by 3 bases; bases with no gene match: 3. The CDR3 is 13 amino acids. The source material was blood, sampled after dendritic cell vaccination. The receptor was derived from a human donor with glioblastoma. The V and J genes are TRBV4-2 and TRBJ2-5, with 7 bases aligning to TRBD2. CDR3 amino acids: CASSQALAETQYF. The DNA of the CDR3 is TGTGCCAGCAGCCAGGCACTAGCGGAGACCCAGTACTTC.